These 20 T cell receptor beta chains share one sample of origin, sequenced in a study of ipilimumab plus nivolumab after autologous stem cell transplantation. Sequencing was performed with immunoSEQ multiplex PCR; in TCRdb, only in-frame clones are kept and a portion is missing. The sample has under 15,000 clones; roughly three quarters are singletons. Material: PBMCs, obtained in a trial of ipilimumab plus nivolumab as post-transplant consolidation. The receptors stem from a male donor with diffuse large B-cell lymphoma.

This clone has more than one count but fewer than ten. The V gene is TRBV7-6, the J gene TRBJ2-2; TRBD2 matches at 10 bases. The CDR3 sequence is 16 residues long. V gave up 1 base and J gave up 6 bases; unmatched junction bases: 5. Germline V CDR1 and CDR2: SGHVS, FNYEAQ. The CDR3 DNA reads TGTGCCAGCAGCTTAGTTCTAGCGGGAGAATCCGGGGAGCTGTTTTTT. Protein: CASSLVLAGESGELFF.

This clone is judged medium-sized. Within the sample, other DNA sequences also encode this same CDR3. The chain is built from TRBV9 and TRBJ2-7, with a weak D call TRBD1 (6 bases). V lost 0 bases, J lost 3 bases, and 10 bases lay in between. CDR1 is SGDLS, CDR2 YYNGEE, per germline. There are 14 residues in the CDR3. The DNA for the CDR3 is TGTGCCAGCAGCGTAGGGGACACAAACTACGAGCAGTACTTC. It yields the protein CASSVGDTNYEQYF.

The gene calls are TRBV9 and TRBJ2-3; TRBD2 matches at 14 bases. Germline CDR1 is SGDLS and CDR2 is YYNGEE. V gave up 3 bases and J gave up 7 bases; unmatched junction bases: 13. The CDR3 is made up of 18 amino acids. CDR3: CASSGGTSGSPRGYTQYF. The CDR3 DNA sequence: TGTGCCAGCAGCGGGGGGACTAGCGGGAGCCCCCGGGGGTATACGCAGTATTTT.

The chain employs TRBV21-1 and TRBJ2-7. TRBV21-1 is designated a pseudogene. The CDR3 contains 16 residues. The CDR3 DNA reads TGTGCCAGCAGCAAAGGGGCGGGACACACCATTTACGAGCAGTACTTC. It is translated as CASSKGAGHTIYEQYF.

To note about this clone: Germline and junction disagree at one end, which may indicate a read error. The rearrangement joins TRBV2 to TRBJ2-3; TRBD2 matches 9 bases. The CDR3 is 15 residues long. Germline CDR1 reads SNHLY; CDR2 reads FYNNEI. The CDR3 reads CASSSGTSRTGTQYF. CDR3 coding DNA: TGTGCCAGCAGTTCCGGGACTAGCCGCACAGGTACGCAGTATTTT.

This clone was observed a handful of times. V gene TRBV5-1 combines with J gene TRBJ1-2; D might be TRBD1 (6 bases). The germline V gene has CDR1 SGHRS and CDR2 YFSETQ. Trimming pared 0 bases from V and 6 bases from J, leaving 12 bases between. This CDR3 contains 14 residues. The CDR3: CASSLGQEVDGYTF. The CDR3 DNA sequence: TGCGCCAGCAGCTTGGGACAGGAGGTGGATGGCTACACCTTC.

This clone appeared once. The chain combines TRBV6-6 with TRBJ2-7, with D unresolved. V was clipped by 7 bases and J by 4 bases, with 5 bases between them. In germline, CDR1 is MNHNY, CDR2 SVGAGI (reference sequence). The CDR3 totals 10 residues. CDR3 sequence: CASMGYEQYF. CDR3 coding DNA: TGTGCCAGCATGGGGTACGAGCAGTACTTC.

CDR3 sequence (DNA): TGTGCCACCTTAGCGGGGGGTGCCAAAAACATTCAGTACTTC. It is translated as CATLAGGAKNIQYF. The chain employs TRBV10-3 and TRBJ2-4, with 10 bases identical to TRBD2. This CDR3 spans 14 amino acids. Germline CDR1 and CDR2: ENHRY and SYGVKD. The trim removed 10 bases at V and 1 base at J, leaving 4 bases unmatched.

This rearrangement joins TRBV5-5 to TRBJ2-5, with D possibly TRBD2 on 6 matching bases. The CDR3 contains 15 residues. Germline V CDR1 and CDR2: SGHKS, YYEKEE (reference sequence). Trimming cost V 0 bases and J 2 bases, with 11 bases left between them. CDR3 nucleotide sequence: TGTGCCAGCAGCTTGGGGCGGGGTCTACAAGAGACCCAGTACTTC. Translating it yields CASSLGRGLQETQYF. Full variable domain (rest looked up from reference TRBV5-5 and TRBJ2-5): DAGVTQSPTHLIKTRGQQVTLRCSPISGHKSVSWYQQVLGQGPQFIFQYYEKEERGRGNFPDRFSARQFPNYSSELNVNALLLGDSALYLCASSLGRGLQETQYFGPGTRLLVL.

J is TRBJ1-5 and V is TRBV29-1; 8 nucleotides line up with TRBD1. Looked up from germline, CDR1 is SQVTM and CDR2 is ANQGSEA. The CDR3 has 13 residues. J gave up 6 bases and V 6 bases, and 7 bases lay outside the gene matches. CDR3 in amino acids: CSVGGQGGQPQHF. The CDR3 nucleotides read TGCAGCGTGGGTGGACAGGGCGGTCAGCCCCAGCATTTT.

The chain has TRBV7-9 and TRBJ2-1, with D possibly called TRBD1 or TRBD2 (7 bases each). CDR1 is SEHNR and CDR2 is FQNEAQ in the germline V gene (reference sequence). The CDR3 is 15 residues long. V gave up 1 base and J gave up 10 bases, with 17 bases separating them. CDR3 bases: TGTGCCAGCAGCTTAGGGGAGGGGGCCGGAGGGGAGCAGTTCTTC. This encodes CASSLGEGAGGEQFF. Drawing the rest from reference TRBV7-9 and TRBJ2-1, the complete variable domain is DTGVSQNPRHKITKRGQNVTFRCDPISEHNRLYWYRQTLGQGPEFLTYFQNEAQLEKSRLLSDRFSAERPKGSFSTLEIQRTEQGDSAMYLCASSLGEGAGGEQFFGPGTRLTVL.

The chain links TRBV27 to TRBJ1-2; D is undetermined. The germline gives CDR1 MNHEY, CDR2 SMNVEV (reference sequence). V lost 2 bases to trimming and J lost 1 base, with 5 bases between them. The length of the CDR3 is 13 residues. Here the CDR3 reads CASSLTVNYGYTF. Here the CDR3 DNA reads TGTGCCAGCAGTTTAACAGTTAACTATGGCTACACCTTC.

This CDR3 reads CASSSAAGLGSAHETQYF. Written as DNA, the CDR3 is TGTGCCAGCAGCTCAGCGGCAGGGTTAGGATCAGCTCACGAGACCCAGTACTTC. The rearrangement joins TRBV7-9 to TRBJ2-5; TRBD1 or TRBD2 may be the D gene (5 bases each). Germline V lookup: CDR1 SEHNR, CDR2 FQNEAQ (reference sequence). Trimming removed 4 bases from V and 5 bases from J, with 26 bases in between. The CDR3 extends over 18 amino acids.

The rearrangement joins TRBV7-9 to TRBJ2-7, with a weak D call TRBD2 (6 bases). With 3 bases removed from V and 2 bases from J, the gap between germline ends came to 17 bases. Germline lookup yields CDR1 SEHNR and CDR2 FQNEAQ (reference sequence). This CDR3 has 16 amino acids. The CDR3 region is CASSLEGTRRAYEQYF. The CDR3 DNA reads TGTGCCAGCAGCTTGGAGGGGACCAGGAGGGCCTACGAGCAGTACTTC.

The rearrangement links TRBV5-1 to TRBJ2-1; 7 nucleotides match TRBD2. J was trimmed by 0 bases and V by 3 bases; bases with no gene match: 6. CDR1 and CDR2 (germline): SGHRS, YFSETQ. The CDR3 has 16 residues. Here the CDR3 DNA reads TGCGCCAGCAGCTCCGGGACTACCCCCTCCTACAATGAGCAGTTCTTC. It encodes CASSSGTTPSYNEQFF. The full variable domain, completed using reference TRBV5-1 and TRBJ2-1, is KAGVTQTPRYLIKTRGQQVTLSCSPISGHRSVSWYQQTPGQGLQFLFEYFSETQRNKGNFPGRFSGRQFSNSRSEMNVSTLELGDSALYLCASSSGTTPSYNEQFFGPGTRLTVL.

V usage is TRBV5-4 and J usage is TRBJ2-3, with 10 nucleotides matching TRBD2. From germline, CDR1 is SGHNT and CDR2 YYREEE (reference sequence). The CDR3 covers 16 residues. J was trimmed by 4 bases and V by 2 bases; bases with no gene match: 7. This chain's CDR3 is CASSFPGLALSDTQYF. The CDR3 coding sequence is TGTGCCAGCAGCTTTCCGGGACTAGCGCTTTCAGATACGCAGTATTTT.

The chain employs TRBV4-3 and TRBJ2-7; 7 nucleotides match TRBD1. Germline trimming cut 4 bases from V and 2 bases from J; bases unmatched to any gene: 11. Germline CDR1 and CDR2: LGHNA and YSLEER. This CDR3 has 16 residues. The CDR3 DNA reads as TGCGCCAGCAGCCTTCATAGACAGGGCCCTACCTACGAGCAGTACTTC. It translates to CASSLHRQGPTYEQYF.

The rearrangement links TRBV7-9 to TRBJ2-2, with D uncertain. The germline V gene has CDR1 SEHNR and CDR2 FQNEAQ (reference sequence). The CDR3 sequence is 14 residues long. Trimming left V 6 bases short and J 5 bases short, with 13 bases between. CDR3 residues: CASRLAVVTGELFF. In DNA, the CDR3 is TGTGCCAGCAGATTGGCGGTTGTTACCGGGGAGCTGTTTTTT.

The gene calls are TRBV5-5 and TRBJ2-7; 7 bases match TRBD2. The junction had 10 bases not matched to a gene; V was cut back by 3 bases and J by 4 bases. CDR1 SGHKS and CDR2 YYEKEE come from the germline V gene (reference sequence). The CDR3 is 15 residues long. The CDR3: CASSSAGVPRYEQYF. CDR3 coding DNA: TGTGCCAGCAGCTCCGCGGGGGTACCCCGATACGAGCAGTACTTC.

This rearrangement joins TRBV9 to TRBJ2-7; a weak D match, TRBD2 (5 bases). Germline V gene data show CDR1 as SGDLS and CDR2 as YYNGEE. The CDR3 loop spans 15 amino acids. V dropped 0 bases and J dropped 2 bases, with 12 bases sitting between them. The CDR3 loop is CASSVGTVPAYEQYF. The CDR3 DNA reads TGTGCCAGCAGCGTAGGGACTGTGCCAGCCTACGAGCAGTACTTC. Full variable domain (missing parts from reference TRBV9 and TRBJ2-7): DSGVTQTPKHLITATGQRVTLRCSPRSGDLSVYWYQQSLDQGLQFLIQYYNGEERAKGNILERFSAQQFPDLHSELNLSSLELGDSALYFCASSVGTVPAYEQYFGPGTRLTVT.